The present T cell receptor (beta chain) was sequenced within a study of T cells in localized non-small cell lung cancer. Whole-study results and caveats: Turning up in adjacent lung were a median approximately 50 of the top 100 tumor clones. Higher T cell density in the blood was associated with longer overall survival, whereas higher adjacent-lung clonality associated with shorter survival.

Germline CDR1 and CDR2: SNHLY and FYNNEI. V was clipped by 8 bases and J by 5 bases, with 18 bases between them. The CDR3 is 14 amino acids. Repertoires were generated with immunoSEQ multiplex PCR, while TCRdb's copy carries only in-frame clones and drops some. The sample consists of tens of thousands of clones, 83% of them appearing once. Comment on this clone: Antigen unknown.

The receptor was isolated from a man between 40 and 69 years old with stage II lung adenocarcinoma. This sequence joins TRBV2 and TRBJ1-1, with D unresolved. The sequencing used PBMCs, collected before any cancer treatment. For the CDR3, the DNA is TGTGCCAGCTCCCCTGTCCGGGGAAGGACTGAAGCTTTCTTT. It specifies CASSPVRGRTEAFF.